These T cell receptor beta chains were read from a single sample in a study of CD8+ T cells in alopecia areata. Clones were read by immunoSEQ multiplex PCR, and TCRdb kept only the in-frame ones, dropping some. Of more than 95,000 clones in the sample, approximately 60% are singletons; the top ten hold 2.8%. The sample consisted of CD4+ T cells sorted from blood. Receptor source: a human donor in good health. The CDR3 runs from the conserved cysteine through the conserved F or W. The D gene is left open where the match is weak. Expanded clones get a size class; other rows say once, few or many, or leave the size out.

j_call v_call clone_size d_call cdr3_aa cdr3_nt
TRBJ1-2 TRBV20-1 NA NA CSARGGDGYTF TGCAGTGCTAGGGGGGGAGATGGCTACACCTTC
TRBJ2-1 TRBV30 NA NA CAWSGTYNEQFF TGTGCCTGGAGCGGCACTTACAATGAGCAGTTCTTC
TRBJ1-5 TRBV7-2 NA NA CASSAGGRGSGQPQHF TGTGCCAGCAGCGCGGGGGGGAGAGGGTCCGGGCAGCCCCAGCATTTT
TRBJ1-1 TRBV6-5 NA NA CASSRSTPNTEAFF TGTGCCAGCAGTCGCTCTACACCGAACACTGAAGCTTTCTTT
TRBJ1-1 TRBV7-2 NA NA CASSLRFGVTEAFF TGTGCCAGCAGCTTGCGGTTCGGTGTCACTGAAGCTTTCTTT
TRBJ2-5 TRBV9 few NA CASSPDSGLGAETQYF TGTGCCAGCAGCCCAGACTCGGGGTTGGGTGCGGAGACCCAGTACTTC
TRBJ1-1 TRBV7-9 NA TRBD1 CASSPRTGRNTEAFF TGTGCCAGCAGCCCCCGGACAGGGCGGAACACTGAAGCTTTCTTT
TRBJ1-1 TRBV29-1 NA TRBD1 CSATGDNTEAFF TGCAGCGCAACAGGGGACAACACTGAAGCTTTCTTT
TRBJ2-1 TRBV29-1 NA NA CSVTKESRGEQFF TGCAGCGTCACCAAGGAGAGTAGGGGTGAGCAGTTCTTC
TRBJ2-7 TRBV29-1 few NA CSAKNAGEQYF TGCAGCGCGAAAAACGCGGGCGAGCAGTACTTC
TRBJ1-2 TRBV29-1 once NA CSVRGQGYYGYTF TGCAGCGTCAGAGGGCAGGGGTACTATGGCTACACCTTC